The rows below give T cell receptor beta chains drawn from one sample of a study of blood T cell repertoires in COVID-19. TCRdb's table, derived via immunoSEQ multiplex PCR, lists solely in-frame clones and lacks some. The table has some 150,000 clones, around 80% seen once; the top ten hold approximately 16%. The sequenced material came from PBMCs or T cells enriched from blood (not recorded which). The receptor source for this set is a man over 45 who had recovered from COVID-19. Each CDR3 is given with its conserved first and last residue. A D gene is named only where the DNA matches it firmly. Only part of the rows carry a size: once, few, many, or a class if the clone is expanded.

abundance	v_gene	j_gene	d_gene	CDR3aa	CDR3nt
.	TRBV18	TRBJ2-1	.	CASSPLQGTRANEQFF	TGTGCCAGCTCACCCTTACAGGGAACTCGGGCCAATGAGCAGTTCTTC
.	TRBV19	TRBJ1-5	TRBD1	CASSIRGQASNQPQHF	TGTGCCAGTAGTATTCGGGGACAGGCGAGCAATCAGCCCCAGCATTTT
.	TRBV2	TRBJ1-6	.	CASNYGGLSPSPLHF	TGTGCCAGCAATTACGGGGGGCTATCTCCTTCACCCCTCCACTTT
.	TRBV11-2	TRBJ1-5	TRBD1	CASSAQGGNQPQHF	TGTGCCAGCAGCGCGCAGGGGGGCAATCAGCCCCAGCATTTT
.	TRBV18	TRBJ1-4	.	CASSPTYGEKLFF	TGTGCCAGCTCACCAACCTACGGTGAAAAACTGTTTTTT
.	TRBV3-1/TRBV3-2	TRBJ2-7	.	CASSQDGRAYEQYF	TGTGCCAGCAGCCAAGATGGCAGGGCTTACGAGCAGTACTTC
many	TRBV2	TRBJ1-2	.	CASSEDGFGRYGYTF	TGTGCCAGCAGTGAAGATGGTTTTGGGAGATATGGCTACACCTTC
.	TRBV5-1	TRBJ2-7	TRBD1	CASSPMTGPSYEQYF	TGCGCCAGCAGCCCAATGACAGGGCCCTCCTACGAGCAGTACTTC
.	TRBV28	TRBJ1-5	.	CASRIGGQPQHF	TGTGCCAGCAGAATCGGAGGTCAGCCCCAGCATTTT
.	TRBV6-4	TRBJ1-1	TRBD1	CASSDHYNRGNTEAFF	TGTGCCAGCAGTGACCATTATAACAGGGGAAACACTGAAGCTTTCTTT
.	TRBV2	TRBJ2-3	.	CASSRGSNTDTQYF	TGTGCCAGCTCCCGAGGTAGTAACACAGATACGCAGTATTTT
once	TRBV2	TRBJ1-2	.	CASGRNSNYGYTF	TGTGCCAGCGGGAGGAACTCGAACTATGGCTACACCTTC
.	TRBV5-1	TRBJ2-2	TRBD2	CASSPSSGGYTGELFF	TGCGCCAGCAGCCCCTCTAGCGGGGGGTACACCGGGGAGCTGTTTTTT
.	TRBV5-8	TRBJ1-3	.	CASSLASSGNTIYF	TGTGCCAGCAGCTTGGCGAGCTCTGGAAACACCATATATTTT
.	TRBV18	TRBJ2-1	TRBD2	CASSPPGQRGMQFF	TGTGCCAGCTCACCCCCTGGCCAGCGGGGGATGCAGTTCTTC
.	TRBV25-1	TRBJ1-3	.	CASSDVFGVGPGNTIYF	TGTGCCAGCAGTGATGTATTCGGGGTAGGGCCTGGAAACACCATATATTTT
.	TRBV9	TRBJ1-1	.	CASSVQENLAFF	TGTGCCAGCAGCGTACAGGAAAACCTAGCTTTCTTT
few	TRBV3-1/TRBV3-2	TRBJ2-3	.	CASSQGLGSSGPQYF	TGTGCCAGCAGCCAAGGACTAGGGAGCAGCGGACCGCAGTATTTT
.	TRBV7-2	TRBJ1-1	.	CASSLGRTMNTEAFF	TGTGCCAGCAGCTTAGGGAGAACCATGAACACTGAAGCTTTCTTT
.	TRBV3-1/TRBV3-2	TRBJ2-5	.	CASSRKDTGKETQYF	TGTGCCAGCAGCCGAAAAGATACAGGCAAAGAGACCCAGTACTTC
.	TRBV25-1	TRBJ2-3	.	CASSDRGGLTDTQYF	TGTGCCAGCAGTGACCGCGGGGGCCTAACAGATACGCAGTATTTT
.	TRBV2	TRBJ2-7	.	CASTKEAYEQYF	TGTGCCAGCACAAAGGAGGCCTACGAGCAGTACTTC
.	TRBV5-1	TRBJ1-4	TRBD1	CASSLSVGRGNEKLFF	TGCGCCAGCAGCTTGTCGGTCGGCAGGGGGAATGAAAAACTGTTTTTT
.	TRBV19	TRBJ1-3	.	CASSPHESGNTIYF	TGTGCCAGTAGTCCGCATGAGTCGGGAAACACCATATATTTT
.	TRBV7-8	TRBJ1-5	TRBD1	CASRQGLNQPQHF	TGTGCCAGCAGACAGGGGTTGAACCAGCCCCAGCATTTT
.	TRBV28	TRBJ2-2	.	CASSEIGLIANTGELFF	TGTGCCAGCAGCGAAATCGGACTGATAGCGAACACCGGGGAGCTGTTTTTT
.	TRBV3-1/TRBV3-2	TRBJ1-4	TRBD1	CASRPSGNRGAEKLFF	TGTGCCAGCAGGCCTTCCGGGAACAGGGGCGCCGAAAAACTGTTTTTT